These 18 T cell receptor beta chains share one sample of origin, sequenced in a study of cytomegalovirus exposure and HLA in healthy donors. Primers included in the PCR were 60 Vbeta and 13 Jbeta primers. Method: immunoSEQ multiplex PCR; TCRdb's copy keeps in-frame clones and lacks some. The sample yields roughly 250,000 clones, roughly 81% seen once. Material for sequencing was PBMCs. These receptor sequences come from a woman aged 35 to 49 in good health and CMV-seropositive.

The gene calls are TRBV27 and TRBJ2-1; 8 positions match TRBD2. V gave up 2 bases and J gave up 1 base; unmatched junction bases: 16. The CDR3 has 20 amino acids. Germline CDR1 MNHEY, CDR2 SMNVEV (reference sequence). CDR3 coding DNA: TGTGCCAGCAGTTTACTATCCGGGAGGGCCACTGGTCAATCCTACAATGAGCAGTTCTTC. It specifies CASSLLSGRATGQSYNEQFF.

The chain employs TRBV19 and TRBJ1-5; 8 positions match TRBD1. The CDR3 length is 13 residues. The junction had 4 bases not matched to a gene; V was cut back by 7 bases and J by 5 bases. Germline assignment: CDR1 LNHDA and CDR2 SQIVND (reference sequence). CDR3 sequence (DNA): TGTGCCAGTACGGACAGGGAGTATCAGCCCCAGCATTTT. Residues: CASTDREYQPQHF.

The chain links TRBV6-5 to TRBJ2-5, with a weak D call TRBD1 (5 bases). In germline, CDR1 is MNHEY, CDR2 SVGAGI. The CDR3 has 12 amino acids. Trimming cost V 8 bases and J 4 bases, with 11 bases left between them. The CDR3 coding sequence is TGTGCCAGCTTGGGGCCGGGAGAGACCCAGTACTTC. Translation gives CASLGPGETQYF.

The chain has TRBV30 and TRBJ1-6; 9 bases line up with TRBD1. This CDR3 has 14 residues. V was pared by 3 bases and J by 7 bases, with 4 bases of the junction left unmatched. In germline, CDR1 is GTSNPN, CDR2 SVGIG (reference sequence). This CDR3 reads CAWRIGQGNSPLHF. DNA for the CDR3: TGTGCCTGGAGAATCGGACAGGGGAATTCACCCCTCCACTTT.

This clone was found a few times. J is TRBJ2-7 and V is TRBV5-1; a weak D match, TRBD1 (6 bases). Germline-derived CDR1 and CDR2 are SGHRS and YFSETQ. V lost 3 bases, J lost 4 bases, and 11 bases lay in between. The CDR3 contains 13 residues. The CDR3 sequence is CASSSIRGYEQYF. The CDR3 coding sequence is TGCGCCAGCAGCTCGATCAGGGGTTACGAGCAGTACTTC.

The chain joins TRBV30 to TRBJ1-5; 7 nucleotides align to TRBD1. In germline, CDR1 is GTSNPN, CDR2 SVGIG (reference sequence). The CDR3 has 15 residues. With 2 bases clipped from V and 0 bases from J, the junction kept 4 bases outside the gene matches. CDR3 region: CAWSPTGYSNQPQHF. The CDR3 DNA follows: TGTGCCTGGAGTCCGACAGGGTATAGCAATCAGCCCCAGCATTTT.

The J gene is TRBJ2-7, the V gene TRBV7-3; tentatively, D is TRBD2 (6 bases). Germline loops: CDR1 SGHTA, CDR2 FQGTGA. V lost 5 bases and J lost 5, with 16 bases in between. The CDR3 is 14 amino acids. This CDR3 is CASSRSGSTDEQYF. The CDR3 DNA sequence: TGTGCCAGCAGCCGTAGCGGTAGTACCGACGAGCAGTACTTC.

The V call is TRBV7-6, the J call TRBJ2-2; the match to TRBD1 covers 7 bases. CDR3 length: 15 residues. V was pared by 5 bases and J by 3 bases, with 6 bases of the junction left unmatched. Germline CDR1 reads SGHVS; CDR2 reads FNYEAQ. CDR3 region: CASSLGGADTGELFF. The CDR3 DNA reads TGTGCCAGCAGCCTAGGGGGCGCGGACACCGGGGAGCTGTTTTTT.

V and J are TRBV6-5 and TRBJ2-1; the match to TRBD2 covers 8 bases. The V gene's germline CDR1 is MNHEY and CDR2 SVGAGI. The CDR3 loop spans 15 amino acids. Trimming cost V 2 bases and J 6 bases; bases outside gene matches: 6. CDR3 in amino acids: CASSYRAAGVNEQFF. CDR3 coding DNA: TGTGCCAGCAGTTACCGGGCAGCGGGAGTCAATGAGCAGTTCTTC.

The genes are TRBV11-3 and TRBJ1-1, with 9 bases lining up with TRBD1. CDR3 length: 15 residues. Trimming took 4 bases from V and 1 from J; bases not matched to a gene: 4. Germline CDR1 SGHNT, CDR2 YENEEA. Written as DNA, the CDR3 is TGTGCCAGCAGCTACGGGGACAGGGCGAACACTGAAGCTTTCTTT. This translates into CASSYGDRANTEAFF.

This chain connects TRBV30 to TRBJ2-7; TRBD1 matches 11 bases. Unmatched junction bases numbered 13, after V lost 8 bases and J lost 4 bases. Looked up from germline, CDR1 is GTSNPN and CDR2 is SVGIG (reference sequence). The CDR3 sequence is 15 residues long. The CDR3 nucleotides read TGTGCCCGCCGGAGGGGACAGGGGGTTATTTACGAGCAGTACTTC. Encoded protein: CARRRGQGVIYEQYF.

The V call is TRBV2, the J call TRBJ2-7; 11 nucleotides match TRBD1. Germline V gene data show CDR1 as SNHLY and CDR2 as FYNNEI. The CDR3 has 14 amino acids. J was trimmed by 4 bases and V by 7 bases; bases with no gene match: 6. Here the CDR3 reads CASNGDRGSYEQYF. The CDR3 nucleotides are TGTGCCAGCAATGGGGACAGGGGGTCATACGAGCAGTACTTC. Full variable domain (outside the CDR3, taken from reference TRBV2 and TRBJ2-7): EPEVTQTPSHQVTQMGQEVILRCVPISNHLYFYWYRQILGQKVEFLVSFYNNEISEKSEIFDDQFSVERPDGSNFTLKIRSTKLEDSAMYFCASNGDRGSYEQYFGPGTRLTVT.

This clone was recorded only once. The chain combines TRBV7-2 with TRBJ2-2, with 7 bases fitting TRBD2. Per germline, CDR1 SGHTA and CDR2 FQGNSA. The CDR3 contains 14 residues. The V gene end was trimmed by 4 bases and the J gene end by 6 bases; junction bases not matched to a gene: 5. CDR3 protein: CASSWAGEAGELFF. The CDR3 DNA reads TGTGCCAGCAGCTGGGCGGGAGAGGCCGGGGAGCTGTTTTTT.

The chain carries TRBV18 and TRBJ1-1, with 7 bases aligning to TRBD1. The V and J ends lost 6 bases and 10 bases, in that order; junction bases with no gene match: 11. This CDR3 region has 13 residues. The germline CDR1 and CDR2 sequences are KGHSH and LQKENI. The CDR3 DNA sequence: TGTGCCAGCTCGCCCGACAGGGCGGAGGGAGCTTTCTTT. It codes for CASSPDRAEGAFF. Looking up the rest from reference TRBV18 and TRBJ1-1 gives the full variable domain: NAGVMQNPRHLVRRRGQEARLRCSPMKGHSHVYWYRQLPEEGLKFMVYLQKENIIDESGMPKERFSAEFPKEGPSILRIQQVVRGDSAAYFCASSPDRAEGAFFGQGTRLTVV.

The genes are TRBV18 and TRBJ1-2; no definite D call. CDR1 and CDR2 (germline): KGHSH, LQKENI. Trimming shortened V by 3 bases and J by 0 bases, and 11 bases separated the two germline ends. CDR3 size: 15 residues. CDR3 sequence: CASSPEPGTNYGYTF. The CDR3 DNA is TGTGCCAGCTCACCGGAGCCGGGGACTAACTATGGCTACACCTTC.

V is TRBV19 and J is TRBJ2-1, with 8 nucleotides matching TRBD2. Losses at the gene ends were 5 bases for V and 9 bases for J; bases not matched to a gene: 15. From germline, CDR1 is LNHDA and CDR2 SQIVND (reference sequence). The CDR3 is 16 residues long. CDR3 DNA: TGTGCCAGTAGTCCTACAGCGGGGGTATCGGCCAGTGAGCAGTTCTTC. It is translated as CASSPTAGVSASEQFF.

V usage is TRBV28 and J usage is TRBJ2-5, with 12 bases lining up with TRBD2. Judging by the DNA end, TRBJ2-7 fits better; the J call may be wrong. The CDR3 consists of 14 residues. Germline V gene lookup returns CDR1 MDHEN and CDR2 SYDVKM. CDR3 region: CASSSTSGRLEQYF. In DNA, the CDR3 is TGTGCCAGCAGTTCGACTAGCGGGAGACTCGAGCAGTACTTC.

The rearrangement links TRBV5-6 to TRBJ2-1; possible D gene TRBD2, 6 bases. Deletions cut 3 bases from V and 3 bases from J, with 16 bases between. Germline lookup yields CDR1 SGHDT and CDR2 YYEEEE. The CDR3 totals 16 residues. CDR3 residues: CASSYRGNAIYNEQFF. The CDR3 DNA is TGTGCCAGCAGCTACCGCGGGAACGCGATCTACAATGAGCAGTTCTTC.